This TCR beta chain was retrieved from a study of CD4 T cells in relation to SARS-CoV-2 and coronaviruses. The overall study: PBMCs were cultured with antigen for roughly nine days before TCR beta sequencing.

Profiled with immunoSEQ multiplex PCR; TCRdb holds only in-frame clones, not every one. The data contain almost 20,000 clones, 70% to 90% of them seen just once; the ten biggest clones take up roughly a tenth. As to this clone: Its target is unknown.

The unexposed donors gave CD4+ T cells in about 2011-2019, prior to COVID-19. Isolation of CD4+ T cells took place after roughly nine days in culture. As cell numbers allowed, unexposed-donor CD4+ T cells faced SARS-CoV-2 S/N and four cold-coronavirus spikes. With 9 bases removed from V and 3 bases from J, the gap between germline ends came to 16 bases. CDR3 size: 15 residues. In germline, CDR1 is SGHRS, CDR2 YFSETQ. Sequences were obtained from CD4+ T cells from PBMCs, cultured in vitro. This receptor was obtained from a human donor in good health. The chain joins TRBV5-1 to TRBJ2-6, with D perhaps TRBD1 (5 bases). CDR3: CANERRGFGANVLTF. Written as DNA, the CDR3 is TGCGCCAACGAAAGAAGGGGCTTTGGGGCCAACGTCCTGACTTTC.